A single sample is the source of the 15 T cell receptor beta chains below, sequenced in a study of high-grade serous ovarian cancer treatment subgroups. Tumor samples were obtained before definitive surgery or chemotherapy. Clones were read by immunoSEQ multiplex PCR, and TCRdb kept only the in-frame ones, dropping some. The data contain about 12,000 clones, 88% of them singletons. The specimen was tumor tissue. The receptors stem from a human donor with high-grade serous ovarian cancer.

V and J are TRBV7-6 and TRBJ2-5, with D tentatively TRBD1 or TRBD2 (5 bases each). CDR3 length: 13 amino acids. Germline CDR1 is SGHVS and CDR2 is FNYEAQ. The V and J ends lost 2 bases and 4 bases respectively, with 8 bases between them. The CDR3 protein is CASSLWGTETQYF. The CDR3 nucleotides are TGTGCCAGCAGCTTATGGGGGACAGAGACCCAGTACTTC.

The V and J genes are TRBV15 and TRBJ1-1; D is unclear. Germline-derived CDR1 and CDR2 are LNHNV and YYDKDF (reference sequence). The CDR3 has 14 amino acids. V was cut by 1 base and J by 2 bases, with 8 bases left in between. This CDR3 reads CATSRARANTEAFF. The CDR3 nucleotides read TGTGCCACCAGCAGAGCGAGGGCCAACACTGAAGCTTTCTTT.

The J gene is TRBJ1-1, the V gene TRBV21-1. TRBV21-1 has pseudogene status. The CDR3 extends over 15 amino acids. The CDR3 DNA is TGTGCCAGCAGCAAATGGGGCAGGGCGGGAACTGAAGCTTTCTTT. It encodes CASSKWGRAGTEAFF.

The rearrangement links TRBV2 to TRBJ2-5; 14 nucleotides agree with TRBD2. Losses at the gene ends were 9 bases for V and 5 bases for J; bases not matched to a gene: 8. CDR1 is SNHLY and CDR2 is FYNNEI in the germline V gene. The CDR3 covers 15 residues. CDR3 coding DNA: TGTGCCAGGGGGGGGACTAGCGGGGGATCGGAGACCCAGTACTTC. Encoded protein: CARGGTSGGSETQYF.

V and J are TRBV6-1 and TRBJ1-5; no firm D call. V shed 3 bases and J shed 3 bases, with 12 bases lying between them. This CDR3 spans 15 amino acids. Germline-derived CDR1 and CDR2 are MNHNS and SASEGT. This CDR3 is CASSEMRRNNQPQHF. CDR3 DNA: TGTGCCAGCAGTGAGATGAGACGGAACAATCAGCCCCAGCATTTT.

The chain recombines TRBV5-1 with TRBJ1-1, with D hard to call. Trimming left V 2 bases short and J 7 bases short, with 12 bases between. Germline CDR1 is SGHRS and CDR2 is YFSETQ. The CDR3 is 13 residues long. CDR3 sequence reads: CASSLERESEAFF. The CDR3 nucleotides read TGCGCCAGCAGCTTAGAACGGGAAAGTGAAGCTTTCTTT.

The V gene is TRBV27, the J gene TRBJ2-3; a weak D match, TRBD2 (6 bases). CDR1 is MNHEY, CDR2 SMNVEV, per germline (reference sequence). V was cut by 4 bases and J by 6 bases, with 14 bases left in between. The CDR3 runs 14 residues. Here the CDR3 DNA reads TGTGCCAGCAGTTCCCCCGCAGGAGGGGATACGCAGTATTTT. Translated: CASSSPAGGDTQYF.

V gene TRBV28 combines with J gene TRBJ1-5; 9 nucleotides line up with TRBD1. The CDR3 totals 17 residues. After removal of 3 bases from V and 4 bases from J, the junction contained 10 bases not matched to a gene. CDR1 and CDR2 from the germline V gene are MDHEN and SYDVKM. The CDR3 nucleotides are TGTGCCAGCAGTTTCGGCCCGGGACAGGGTTATAATCAGCCCCAGCATTTT. Translated: CASSFGPGQGYNQPQHF.

V is TRBV2 and J is TRBJ2-3, with 7 nucleotides matching TRBD2. Germline V gene lookup returns CDR1 SNHLY and CDR2 FYNNEI. CDR3 length: 15 amino acids. Trimming at V came to 1 base and at J to 2 bases, leaving 3 bases not matched to a gene. The CDR3 region is CASSEVGGNTDTQYF. CDR3 bases: TGTGCCAGCAGTGAAGTCGGGGGGAACACAGATACGCAGTATTTT. The full variable domain, its missing parts supplied by reference TRBV2 and TRBJ2-3, is EPEVTQTPSHQVTQMGQEVILRCVPISNHLYFYWYRQILGQKVEFLVSFYNNEISEKSEIFDDQFSVERPDGSNFTLKIRSTKLEDSAMYFCASSEVGGNTDTQYFGPGTRLTVL.

V is TRBV7-9 and J is TRBJ1-1; tentative D call: TRBD1 (6 bases). V shed 1 base and J shed 4 bases, with 10 bases lying between them. CDR3 length: 14 residues. Germline-derived CDR1 and CDR2 are SEHNR and FQNEAQ (reference sequence). CDR3 nucleotide sequence: TGTGCCAGCAGCTTAGAGGGGGAGGCCACTGAAGCTTTCTTT. Translated, it gives CASSLEGEATEAFF.

The chain is built from TRBV28 and TRBJ2-3; perhaps TRBD1 as D (5 bases). The CDR3 spans 15 residues. Deletions cut 4 bases from V and 5 bases from J, with 16 bases between. Germline loops: CDR1 MDHEN, CDR2 SYDVKM. CDR3 in DNA: TGTGCCAGCAGTTCCTCTAGGGGTAAGAGAGATACGCAGTATTTT. Amino acid sequence: CASSSSRGKRDTQYF. Full variable domain (remainder filled in from reference TRBV28 and TRBJ2-3): DVKVTQSSRYLVKRTGEKVFLECVQDMDHENMFWYRQDPGLGLRLIYFSYDVKMKEKGDIPEGYSVSREKKERFSLILESASTNQTSMYLCASSSSRGKRDTQYFGPGTRLTVL.

The chain carries TRBV19 and TRBJ2-5; D perhaps matches TRBD1 (7 bases). V was trimmed by 3 bases and J by 5 bases, leaving 19 bases between them. This CDR3 contains 16 residues. Germline assignment: CDR1 LNHDA and CDR2 SQIVND (reference sequence). CDR3 in amino acids: CASSIGKGAGGETQYF. CDR3 nucleotides: TGTGCCAGTAGTATCGGCAAGGGGGCAGGGGGGGAGACCCAGTACTTC.

This chain links TRBV7-2 with TRBJ2-3, with 7 bases matching TRBD2. The germline V gene has CDR1 SGHTA and CDR2 FQGNSA. The trim removed 1 base at V and 0 bases at J, leaving 4 bases unmatched. The CDR3 spans 16 residues. CDR3 protein: CASSLVGRGSTDTQYF. CDR3 in DNA: TGTGCCAGCAGCTTAGTGGGGAGGGGAAGCACAGATACGCAGTATTTT.

This rearrangement joins TRBV9 to TRBJ1-5; no clear D. The CDR3 totals 15 residues. V was pared by 0 bases and J by 0 bases, with 7 bases between. Germline CDR1 is SGDLS and CDR2 is YYNGEE. Here the CDR3 reads CASSVDGISNQPQHF. In DNA, the CDR3 is TGTGCCAGCAGCGTAGACGGGATTAGCAATCAGCCCCAGCATTTT.

This chain connects TRBV7-2 to TRBJ1-5; D not certain. V was pared by 1 base and J by 4 bases, with 14 bases between. There are 16 residues in the CDR3. CDR1 and CDR2 (germline): SGHTA, FQGNSA. DNA of the CDR3: TGTGCCAGCAGCTTAGAGAACCCCTTAATGAATCAGCCCCAGCATTTT. Translated, it gives CASSLENPLMNQPQHF.